This TCR beta chain was observed in a study of neurological immune-mediated disorders. This clonotype has at least ten counts. Germline V gene data show CDR1 as MNHEY and CDR2 as SMNVEV (reference sequence). This CDR3 is 14 amino acids long. Trimming stripped 5 bases from V and 3 bases from J, with 14 bases between. cDNA synthesis was performed by 5'RACE with 10-nucleotide random UMIs. TCRdb re-analysed the 5' RACE reads in MiXCR, keeping a single row per CDR3 protein. The data show 40,000 or so distinct CDR3 sequences, 2.5% seen once. The sequencing input was PBMCs. This TCR came from a man under 40 with multiple sclerosis. This chain joins TRBV27 and TRBJ2-7; D is perhaps TRBD2 (5 bases). DNA for the CDR3: TGTGCCAGCAGTAGCGGACGGACGATCTACGAGCAGTACTTC. This sequence encodes CASSSGRTIYEQYF.